This record covers a single T cell receptor (beta chain). Its target is not known. The CDR3 sequence is 13 residues long. Germline V lookup: CDR1 SGHRS, CDR2 YFSETQ. The V end was cut by 0 bases, the J end by 6 bases, with 6 bases between. Library preparation for TCR beta used quantitative 5'-RACE with molecular barcodes. One entry per CDR3 protein, called by TCRdb with MiXCR from the 5' RACE reads. The sample has 250,000 to 300,000 distinct CDR3 sequences, 15% to 25% seen once; the top ten hold roughly 7.4%. The data are from a study of CD8 T cells in ankylosing spondylitis. Study-level points and caveats: Some of the motif variants had earlier been found in reactive arthritis patients' fluid and blood. In ankylosing spondylitis blood, a motif of seven or eight highly homologous TCR beta variants appeared characteristic. Significantly higher representation of disease-linked clones was reported for matched ankylosing spondylitis synovial fluid.

Sequenced sample: blood, either unsorted or a sorted T cell fraction (not recorded which). The sequence was collected from a male donor with ankylosing spondylitis or in good health (not recorded which). V and J are TRBV5-1 and TRBJ1-4; perhaps TRBD1 as D (5 bases). The CDR3 loop is CASSLGGDEKLFF. CDR3 DNA sequence: TGCGCCAGCAGCTTGGGAGGGGATGAAAAACTGTTTTTT.